This T cell receptor beta chain was documented in a study of blood T cell repertoires in COVID-19. Study in general: PBMCs, B-cell-depleted T cells, or T cells provided the cDNA or gDNA that made up the material.

The CDR3 sequence is 16 residues long. The V gene's germline CDR1 is SGHRS and CDR2 YFSETQ. V lost 3 bases to trimming and J lost 5 bases, with 20 bases between them. Authors' data handling: By means of reference gene primer amplification, nucleated cell counts were estimated. Here immunoSEQ multiplex PCR was the method, and the copy in TCRdb shows in-frame clones only, minus some. V and J calls and clone size are as listed in that table; D and trimming were resolved from the DNA. The sample includes fewer than 300,000 clones, 81% of them seen just once. V usage is TRBV5-1 and J usage is TRBJ2-5; tentatively, D is TRBD1 (6 bases). The TCR sequence derives from a woman aged 55-70 years with active or convalescent COVID-19. The sample comprised peripheral blood. CDR3 DNA sequence: TGCGCCAGCAGCTGGAACCCTACAGGGAACGGCGAGACCCAGTACTTC. Translated, it gives CASSWNPTGNGETQYF.